This T cell receptor (beta chain) came from a study of shared clonotypes between healthy human individuals. The wider study: CD8 memory received one plate per donor, CD8 naive two, CD4 memory three and CD4 naive three.

Looked up from germline, CDR1 is WSHSY and CDR2 is SAAADI. This CDR3 region has 14 residues. V shed 1 base and J 2 bases; nucleotides not matched to a gene: 2. Running of the assay took place at deep level. Measured with immunoSEQ multiplex PCR; TCRdb has only the in-frame clones, and not every one. Counted here are over a million clones, around 97% occurring once; the ten biggest clones make up roughly 1.2%. This sequence joins TRBV10-2 and TRBJ2-7; 7 bases line up with TRBD2. This sequence originates from a man between 25 and 39 years old in good health. What was sequenced was naive CD4+ T cells sorted from blood. The sample's subset: CD45RA+ positively selected. CDR3 loop: CASSEWEGPYEQYF. CDR3 nucleotide sequence: TGCGCCAGCAGTGAGTGGGAGGGACCCTACGAGCAGTACTTC.